These 5 T cell receptor beta chains were sequenced from one sample in a study of blood T cell repertoires in COVID-19. The method was immunoSEQ multiplex PCR; TCRdb's version includes in-frame clones alone and lacks a portion of them. The data hold approximately 220,000 clones, with 86% observed a single time. Sequencing input: PBMCs or T cells enriched from blood (not recorded which). The origin of the receptors is a woman in her forties with acute COVID-19.

The rearrangement links TRBV25-1 to TRBJ1-2, with 8 bases matching TRBD1. With 6 bases clipped from V and 3 bases from J, the junction kept 6 bases outside the gene matches. The CDR3 has 14 residues. The germline CDR1 and CDR2 sequences are MGHDK and SYGVNS. CDR3 coding DNA: TGTGCCAGCAGGAGTACAGGGGGAGACTATGGCTACACCTTC. It yields the protein CASRSTGGDYGYTF.

The V call is TRBV5-6, the J call TRBJ1-2; 9 positions agree with TRBD1. The germline gives CDR1 SGHDT, CDR2 YYEEEE. V shed 4 bases and J 6 bases; nucleotides not matched to a gene: 4. CDR3 size: 13 residues. The CDR3 loop reads CASSLRDRDGYTF. The DNA for the CDR3 is TGTGCCAGCAGCCTCCGGGACAGGGATGGCTACACCTTC.

The gene calls are TRBV4-2 and TRBJ1-1; TRBD1 is a possible D gene (6 bases). The germline V gene encodes CDR1 LGHNA and CDR2 YNFKEQ. The V gene lost 3 bases and the J gene lost 6 bases, with 11 bases spanning the gap. This CDR3 has 13 residues. The CDR3 DNA is TGTGCCAGCAGCCAGGCAGGGGTGGCTGAAGCTTTCTTT. Its translation: CASSQAGVAEAFF.

CDR3 coding DNA: TGTGCCAGCAGCGCCAGGGTGTTGGGAAACACCATATATTTT. Its protein is CASSARVLGNTIYF. The V and J genes are TRBV7-6 and TRBJ1-3, with D maybe TRBD1 (5 bases). CDR3 length equals 14 residues. Trimming stripped 5 bases from V and 4 bases from J, with 12 bases between. Per the germline V gene, CDR1 is SGHVS and CDR2 is FNYEAQ.

V and J are TRBV11-1 and TRBJ2-2; D is possibly TRBD1 (6 bases). Germline V gene sequence: CDR1 SGHAT, CDR2 FQDESV (reference sequence). This CDR3 region has 16 residues. Trimming left V 2 bases short and J 3 bases short, with 13 bases between. CDR3 nucleotides: TGTGCCAGCAGCTTACCCAGGGGAGATGACACCGGGGAGCTGTTTTTT. It translates to CASSLPRGDDTGELFF.